These 27 T cell receptor beta chains share one sample of origin, sequenced in a study of T cells after yellow fever vaccination. Each CDR3 protein is one row after TCRdb ran MiXCR on the 5' RACE reads. The sample records about 630,000 distinct CDR3 sequences, roughly 12% being singletons. Sequenced material: PBMCs, taken on the day of the yellow fever booster vaccination. Receptors originate from a man in his thirties or forties who received the YFV17D yellow fever vaccine.

Only a few counts were recorded for this clonotype. The chain links TRBV6-5 to TRBJ2-3; D is perhaps TRBD2 (5 bases). The germline V gene has CDR1 MNHEY and CDR2 SVGAGI. This CDR3 has 14 residues. V was shortened by 2 bases and J by 4 bases, with 10 bases between the two germline ends. CDR3 sequence (DNA): TGTGCCAGCAGTTACCTGGAGGTCGCAGATACGCAGTATTTT. Translation: CASSYLEVADTQYF.

This chain connects TRBV12-3 or TRBV12-4 to TRBJ2-1; TRBD2 matches 8 bases. CDR3 length equals 14 residues. V lost 0 bases and J lost 10; bases outside the gene matches: 5. The chain's CDR3 is CASSLASLAAEQFF. The CDR3, as DNA: TGTGCCAGCAGTTTAGCTTCACTAGCGGCCGAGCAGTTCTTC.

The sample holds a few counts of this clonotype. This chain uses TRBV28 with TRBJ2-3; D uncertain. Germline CDR1 is MDHEN and CDR2 is SYDVKM. V was cut by 6 bases and J by 6 bases, with 13 bases left in between. The CDR3 is made up of 13 amino acids. CDR3 in DNA: TGTGCCAGCAGCACCCCTATGGCGGATACGCAGTATTTT. Amino acid sequence: CASSTPMADTQYF.

This clonotype occurred many times. V usage is TRBV20-1 and J usage is TRBJ2-5; D is perhaps TRBD1 (6 bases). This CDR3 region has 13 residues. Germline values: CDR1 DFQATT, CDR2 SNEGSKA (reference sequence). The germline V and J ends were trimmed by 3 bases and 4 bases, with 12 bases remaining between them. The DNA for the CDR3 is TGCAGTGCTAGGAAGACAGGCCCAGAGACCCAGTACTTC. The encoded protein is CSARKTGPETQYF.

This clonotype was counted only a few times. The chain couples TRBV7-2 to TRBJ1-1; 7 nucleotides align to TRBD1. Per the germline V gene, CDR1 is SGHTA and CDR2 is FQGNSA. The length of the CDR3 is 16 residues. After removal of 5 bases from V and 0 bases from J, the junction contained 9 bases not matched to a gene. The CDR3 coding sequence is TGTGCCAGCAGCCAACAGGGGCTTATGATGAACACTGAAGCTTTCTTT. It encodes CASSQQGLMMNTEAFF.

This clonotype occurred a few times. The chain recombines TRBV5-1 with TRBJ2-7; the match to TRBD2 covers 11 bases. Trimming cost V 2 bases and J 3 bases; bases outside gene matches: 7. The CDR3 loop spans 16 amino acids. CDR1 is SGHRS, CDR2 YFSETQ, per germline. Written as DNA, the CDR3 is TGCGCCAGCAGCTTCCCTCAAACTAGCGGGAGCTACGAGCAGTACTTC. As protein: CASSFPQTSGSYEQYF. Supplemented by reference TRBV5-1 and TRBJ2-7, the full variable domain reads KAGVTQTPRYLIKTRGQQVTLSCSPISGHRSVSWYQQTPGQGLQFLFEYFSETQRNKGNFPGRFSGRQFSNSRSEMNVSTLELGDSALYLCASSFPQTSGSYEQYFGPGTRLTVT.

The chain is built from TRBV7-8 and TRBJ2-7; 11 bases match TRBD2. The CDR3 runs to 12 residues. V trimming: 9 bases; J trimming: 2 bases; junction bases outside the gene matches: 0. Germline V lookup: CDR1 SGHVS, CDR2 FQNEAQ. CDR3 nucleotide sequence: TGTGCCAGTAGCGGGAGGGCCTACGAGCAGTACTTC. Translated, it gives CASSGRAYEQYF.

The CDR3 DNA is TGTGCCAGCAAGAAGACTGGGGGGTCCTACAATGAGCAGTTCTTC. It encodes CASKKTGGSYNEQFF. The chain recombines TRBV12-3 or TRBV12-4 with TRBJ2-1; D may be TRBD2 (6 bases). This CDR3 has 15 residues. V was pared by 7 bases and J by 1 base, with 14 bases between.

This sequence joins TRBV7-2 and TRBJ2-1; either TRBD1 or TRBD2 may supply D (5 bases each). CDR3 size: 16 residues. Germline V lookup: CDR1 SGHTA, CDR2 FQGNSA. Trimming cost V 5 bases and J 0 bases, with 14 bases left between them. The CDR3 reads CASSPSWGSSYNEQFF. DNA for the CDR3: TGTGCCAGCAGCCCCTCTTGGGGGAGCTCCTACAATGAGCAGTTCTTC.

V usage is TRBV3-1 and J usage is TRBJ2-7, with 7 bases aligning to TRBD1. Unmatched junction bases numbered 5, after V lost 5 bases and J lost 1 base. The CDR3 is 14 residues long. From germline, CDR1 is LGHDT and CDR2 YNNKEL (reference sequence). The CDR3 spells CASSGRDRSYEQYF. The CDR3 DNA follows: TGTGCCAGCAGCGGACGGGACAGATCCTACGAGCAGTACTTC.

This clonotype was detected ten times or more. The chain recombines TRBV12-3 or TRBV12-4 with TRBJ1-1, with 7 bases that match TRBD1. V shed 7 bases, J shed 2 bases, and the junction held 7 bases outside the gene matches. The length of the CDR3 is 14 residues. This chain's CDR3 is CASIDTGVNTEAFF. The CDR3 DNA sequence: TGTGCCAGCATCGATACAGGGGTAAACACTGAAGCTTTCTTT.

The V and J genes are TRBV7-9 and TRBJ2-3; D gene ambiguous. Trimming stripped 3 bases from V and 0 bases from J, with 7 bases between. CDR1 and CDR2 (germline): SEHNR, FQNEAQ (reference sequence). CDR3 size: 14 residues. As DNA, the CDR3 is TGTGCCAGCAGCTTCTCCGACAGCACAGATACGCAGTATTTT. Translated, it gives CASSFSDSTDTQYF.

This clonotype was picked up a small number of times. This chain joins TRBV20-1 and TRBJ2-2; 10 positions match TRBD1. V lost 6 bases to trimming and J lost 6 bases; unmatched junction nucleotides: 7. CDR1 and CDR2 from the germline V gene are DFQATT and SNEGSKA (reference sequence). The length of the CDR3 is 14 residues. CDR3 coding DNA: TGCAGTGCCCGCAGACAGGGGGCGGCCGGGGAGCTGTTTTTT. Translated, it gives CSARRQGAAGELFF.

The V gene is TRBV5-4, the J gene TRBJ2-1, with a tentative D call TRBD2 (5 bases). This CDR3 is 15 amino acids long. Germline CDR1 SGHNT, CDR2 YYREEE (reference sequence). V was trimmed by 4 bases and J by 1 base, leaving 12 bases between them. CDR3 in amino acids: CASSPGLPSYNEQFF. The DNA of the CDR3 is TGTGCCAGCAGCCCTGGACTTCCTTCCTACAATGAGCAGTTCTTC.

This clonotype has just a few counts. The rearrangement uses TRBV12-3 or TRBV12-4 and TRBJ1-1; the D is unclear. Trimming removed 3 bases from V and 5 bases from J, with 16 bases in between. The CDR3 is 15 residues long. The CDR3 is CASSFSGPGRTEAFF. In DNA form, the CDR3 reads TGTGCCAGCAGTTTCTCAGGTCCTGGGAGGACTGAAGCTTTCTTT.

This clonotype was seen only a few times. The rearrangement uses TRBV7-3 and TRBJ2-1, with 7 bases that match TRBD1. The length of the CDR3 is 14 residues. Germline lookup yields CDR1 SGHTA and CDR2 FQGTGA. J gave up 9 bases and V 6 bases, and 11 bases lay outside the gene matches. The CDR3: CASSPGHWDSEQFF. The CDR3 bases are TGTGCCAGCAGTCCAGGTCATTGGGACAGTGAGCAGTTCTTC.

This clonotype occurred a few times. J is TRBJ1-6 and V is TRBV20-1; 8 nucleotides align to TRBD1. The CDR3 length is 13 residues. Germline V gene data show CDR1 as DFQATT and CDR2 as SNEGSKA (reference sequence). J gave up 15 bases and V 3 bases, and 10 bases lay outside the gene matches. Written as DNA, the CDR3 is TGCAGTGCTAGGAATGGACAGGGTTCGGTCCTCCACTTT. Its translation: CSARNGQGSVLHF.

This clonotype has more than one count but fewer than ten. The chain has TRBV29-1 and TRBJ2-7; D is unresolved. This CDR3 contains 15 residues. Germline CDR1 is SQVTM and CDR2 is ANQGSEA. V was trimmed by 5 bases and J by 0 bases, leaving 17 bases between them. As DNA, the CDR3 is TGCAGCGTTCGCTTGGCCTATCCCCTCTCCTACGAGCAGTACTTC. Translated, it gives CSVRLAYPLSYEQYF.

A few counts support this clonotype. The V gene is TRBV24-1, the J gene TRBJ2-3, with D hard to call. V lost 1 base to trimming and J lost 2 bases, with 6 bases between them. The germline V gene has CDR1 KGHDR and CDR2 SFDVKD. There are 14 residues in the CDR3. CDR3 nucleotides: TGTGCCACCAGTGATTTCGCGACCACAGATACGCAGTATTTT. This gives the protein CATSDFATTDTQYF.

This rearrangement joins TRBV12-3 or TRBV12-4 to TRBJ1-1; D unresolved. The CDR3 extends over 14 amino acids. V was clipped by 7 bases and J by 1 base, with 13 bases between them. DNA of the CDR3: TGTGCCAGCACTAGAACAGCCTCGAACACTGAAGCTTTCTTT. Translating gives CASTRTASNTEAFF.

The rearrangement joins TRBV12-3 or TRBV12-4 to TRBJ2-1; D may be TRBD1 (5 bases). CDR3 length: 15 amino acids. The ends were cut back, 3 bases at V and 5 bases at J, with 14 bases in the middle. CDR3 loop: CASSLGQGFNNEQFF. DNA for the CDR3: TGTGCCAGCAGTTTGGGGCAGGGTTTTAACAATGAGCAGTTCTTC.

In its sample, this clonotype was seen a few times. This chain connects TRBV20-1 to TRBJ2-1; 11 bases are a match to TRBD1. Germline trimming cut 7 bases from V and 6 bases from J; bases unmatched to any gene: 5. CDR3 length: 13 residues. From germline, CDR1 is DFQATT and CDR2 SNEGSKA (reference sequence). CDR3 residues: CSEFGTGGNEQFF. CDR3 DNA sequence: TGCAGTGAGTTCGGGACAGGGGGCAATGAGCAGTTCTTC.

J is TRBJ2-1 and V is TRBV4-2, with D unresolved. The CDR3 runs to 15 residues. Germline CDR1 LGHNA, CDR2 YNFKEQ. V was pared by 0 bases and J by 1 base, with 7 bases between. CDR3 region: CASSQDSVSYNEQFF. The CDR3 coding sequence is TGTGCCAGCAGCCAAGATTCAGTTTCCTACAATGAGCAGTTCTTC.

The chain uses TRBV25-1 and TRBJ2-5, with a possible D match to TRBD2 (6 bases). The CDR3 is made up of 16 amino acids. Trimming cost V 3 bases and J 5 bases, with 19 bases left between them. Germline loops: CDR1 MGHDK, CDR2 SYGVNS. As DNA, the CDR3 is TGTGCCAGCAGTGACCCATACAGGAGGGGATCTGAGACCCAGTACTTC. As protein: CASSDPYRRGSETQYF. The full variable domain, its missing parts supplied by reference TRBV25-1 and TRBJ2-5, is EADIYQTPRYLVIGTGKKITLECSQTMGHDKMYWYQQDPGMELHLIHYSYGVNSTEKGDLSSESTVSRIRTEHFPLTLESARPSHTSQYLCASSDPYRRGSETQYFGPGTRLLVL.

V and J are TRBV12-3 or TRBV12-4 and TRBJ2-7; TRBD1 is a possible D gene (6 bases). V was clipped by 6 bases and J by 1 base, with 10 bases between them. This CDR3 is built from 13 residues. This CDR3 is CASRDGQSYEQYF. The CDR3 nucleotides are TGTGCCAGCAGGGACGGACAGTCCTACGAGCAGTACTTC.

The V call is TRBV20-1, the J call TRBJ2-5; 12 positions agree with TRBD2. CDR1 and CDR2 (germline): DFQATT, SNEGSKA (reference sequence). V shed 6 bases, J shed 3 bases, and the junction held 8 bases outside the gene matches. The CDR3 is 15 amino acids. CDR3 coding DNA: TGCAGTGCGATGGGACTAGCGGGCCGAGAAGAGACCCAGTACTTC. This codes for CSAMGLAGREETQYF.

This clonotype was observed many times. V usage is TRBV28 and J usage is TRBJ1-5; 10 bases align to TRBD1. This CDR3 has 14 residues. Germline CDR1 and CDR2: MDHEN and SYDVKM. V lost 7 bases and J lost 5; bases outside the gene matches: 5. In nucleotides, the CDR3 is TGTGCCAGCATAACGGGACAGGGGTATCAGCCCCAGCATTTT. Its protein is CASITGQGYQPQHF.